The T cell receptor (beta chain) described here comes from a study of T cells in Graves' hyperthyroidism and ophthalmopathy. TCR beta CDR3 sequences were amplified from RNA transcripts. First-round RT-PCR targeting the TCR CDR3 was performed with the HTBI primer set. TCRdb fed the multiplex PCR reads into MiXCR, producing one record per CDR3 protein. This table holds 700,000 or so distinct CDR3 sequences, about 17% found once. Worth noting for this clonotype: Its specificity is unknown.

Study results and caveats: Before onset, ophthalmopathy was predicted by the model a median around 6.2 months earlier.

A patient was excluded if there was uncontrolled infection, other autoimmune disease, pregnancy or lactation. The CDR3 is 13 residues long. Between the trimmed V and J ends, which lost 0 bases and 2 bases, there was a span of 7 bases. Germline V gives CDR1 GTSNPN, CDR2 SVGIG (reference sequence). The TCR sequence derives from a man younger than 35 with Graves' hyperthyroidism. The sample comprised blood. This chain joins TRBV30 and TRBJ1-2; D remains ambiguous. The chain's CDR3 is CAWSVRRNYGYTF. CDR3 coding DNA: TGTGCCTGGAGTGTACGTCGAAACTATGGCTACACCTTC. The variable domain in full, completed from reference TRBV30 and TRBJ1-2, reads SQTIHQWPATLVQPVGSPLSLECTVEGTSNPNLYWYRQAAGRGLQLLFYSVGIGQISSEVPQNLSASRPQDRQFILSSKKLLLSDSGFYLCAWSVRRNYGYTFGSGTRLTVV.